Here is one T cell receptor (beta chain) with its context. Antigen specificity is unknown. The junction had 6 bases not matched to a gene; V was cut back by 5 bases and J by 3 bases. Germline V lookup: CDR1 SGHAT, CDR2 FQNNGV. The CDR3 totals 15 residues. The sample is drawn from a study of cytomegalovirus exposure and HLA in healthy donors. General study results and limits: The tendency of first-cohort TCR clusters to co-occur in the 120 or so validation repertoires was the finding of a later analysis.

Generated by immunoSEQ multiplex PCR, the TCRdb table keeps only in-frame clones and is missing some. The table shows over 110,000 clones, with around nine tenths occurring only once. Sequences were obtained from PBMCs. This receptor was taken from a man aged 18 to 29 in good health and CMV-seropositive. V usage is TRBV11-2 and J usage is TRBJ2-7; TRBD1 matches 11 bases. The CDR3 DNA sequence: TGTGCCAGCAGCCTCCGAGGGACAGGGGGCTACGAGCAGTACTTC. Translating gives CASSLRGTGGYEQYF.